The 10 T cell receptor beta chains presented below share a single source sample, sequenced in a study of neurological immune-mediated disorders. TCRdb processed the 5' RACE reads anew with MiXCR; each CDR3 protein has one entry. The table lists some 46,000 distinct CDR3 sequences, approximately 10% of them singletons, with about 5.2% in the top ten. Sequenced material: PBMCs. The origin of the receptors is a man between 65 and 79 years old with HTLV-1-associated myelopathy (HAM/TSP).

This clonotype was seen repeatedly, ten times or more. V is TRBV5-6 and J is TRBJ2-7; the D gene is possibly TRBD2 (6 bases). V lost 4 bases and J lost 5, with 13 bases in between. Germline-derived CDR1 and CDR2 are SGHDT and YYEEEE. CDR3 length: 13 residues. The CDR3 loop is CASSRRGGDEQYF. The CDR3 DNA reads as TGTGCCAGCAGCCGGCGGGGTGGGGACGAGCAGTACTTC.

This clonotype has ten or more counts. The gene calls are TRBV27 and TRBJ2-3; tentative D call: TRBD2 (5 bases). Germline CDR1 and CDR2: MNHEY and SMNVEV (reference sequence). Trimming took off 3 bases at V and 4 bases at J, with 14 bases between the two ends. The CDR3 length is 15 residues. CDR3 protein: CASSLTRAHADTQYF. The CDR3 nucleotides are TGTGCCAGCAGTTTGACGAGGGCCCACGCAGATACGCAGTATTTT.

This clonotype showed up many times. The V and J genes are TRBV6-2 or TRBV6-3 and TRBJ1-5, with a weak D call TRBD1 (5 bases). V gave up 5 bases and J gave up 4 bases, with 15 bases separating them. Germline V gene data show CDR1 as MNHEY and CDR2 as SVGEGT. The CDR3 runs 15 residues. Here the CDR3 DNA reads TGTGCCAGCAGTCCGGAGGGGAGGGCTAATCAGCCCCAGCATTTT. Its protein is CASSPEGRANQPQHF.

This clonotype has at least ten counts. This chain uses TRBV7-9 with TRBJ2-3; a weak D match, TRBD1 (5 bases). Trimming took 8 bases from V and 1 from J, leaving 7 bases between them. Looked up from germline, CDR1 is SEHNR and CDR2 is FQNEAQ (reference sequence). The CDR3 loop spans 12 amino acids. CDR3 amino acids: CASGAGTDTQYF. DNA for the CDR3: TGTGCCAGCGGGGCGGGCACAGATACGCAGTATTTT.

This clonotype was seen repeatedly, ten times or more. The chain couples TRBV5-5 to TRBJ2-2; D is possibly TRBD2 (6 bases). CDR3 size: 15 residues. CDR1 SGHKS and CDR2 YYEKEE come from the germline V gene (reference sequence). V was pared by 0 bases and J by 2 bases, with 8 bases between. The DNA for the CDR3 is TGTGCCAGCAGCTTGGATAGCGGTAACACCGGGGAGCTGTTTTTT. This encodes CASSLDSGNTGELFF. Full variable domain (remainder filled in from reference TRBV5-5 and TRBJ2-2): DAGVTQSPTHLIKTRGQQVTLRCSPISGHKSVSWYQQVLGQGPQFIFQYYEKEERGRGNFPDRFSARQFPNYSSELNVNALLLGDSALYLCASSLDSGNTGELFFGEGSRLTVL.

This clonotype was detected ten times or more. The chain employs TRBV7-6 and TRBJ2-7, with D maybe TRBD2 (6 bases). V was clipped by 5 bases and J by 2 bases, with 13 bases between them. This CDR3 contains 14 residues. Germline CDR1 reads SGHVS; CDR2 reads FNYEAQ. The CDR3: CASSLSSEAYEQYF. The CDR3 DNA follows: TGTGCCAGCAGCCTCTCTAGCGAGGCCTACGAGCAGTACTTC.

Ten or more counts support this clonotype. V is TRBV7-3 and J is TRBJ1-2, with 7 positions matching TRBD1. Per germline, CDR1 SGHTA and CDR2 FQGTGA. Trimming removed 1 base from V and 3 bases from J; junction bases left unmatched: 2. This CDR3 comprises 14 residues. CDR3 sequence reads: CASSLKGTDYGYTF. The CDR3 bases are TGTGCCAGCAGCTTAAAAGGGACAGACTATGGCTACACCTTC.

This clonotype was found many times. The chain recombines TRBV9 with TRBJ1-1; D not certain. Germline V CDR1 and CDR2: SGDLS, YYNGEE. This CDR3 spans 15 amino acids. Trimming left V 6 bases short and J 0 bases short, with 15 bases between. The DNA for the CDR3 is TGTGCCAGCAAAGTGAACCGTACCTTGAACACTGAAGCTTTCTTT. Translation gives CASKVNRTLNTEAFF.

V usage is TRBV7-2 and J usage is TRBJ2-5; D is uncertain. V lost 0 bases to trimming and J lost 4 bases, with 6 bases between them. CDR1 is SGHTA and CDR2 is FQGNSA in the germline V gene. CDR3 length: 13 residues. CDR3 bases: TGTGCCAGCAGCTTAGCTAGCATAGAGACCCAGTACTTC. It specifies CASSLASIETQYF.

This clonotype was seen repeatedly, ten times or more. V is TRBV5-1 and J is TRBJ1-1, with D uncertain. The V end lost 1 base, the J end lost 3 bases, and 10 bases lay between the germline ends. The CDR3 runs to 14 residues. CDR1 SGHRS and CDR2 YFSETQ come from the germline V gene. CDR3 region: CASSLFTTHTEAFF. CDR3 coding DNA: TGCGCCAGCAGCTTGTTCACGACGCACACTGAAGCTTTCTTT.